This T cell receptor (beta chain) was sequenced in a study of blood T cell repertoires in COVID-19. Study summary: Specimens from acute and convalescent COVID-19 originated in the United States, Italy and Spain. Sample material is recorded as cDNA or gDNA derived from T cells, B-cell-depleted T cells, or PBMCs.

In the original analysis: From reference gene primer amplification, estimates of nucleated cell counts were derived. The protocol was immunoSEQ multiplex PCR, while the TCRdb copy is restricted to in-frame clones and leaves out a portion. V and J calls and clone size follow that table, whereas D and trimming were derived from the DNA. The sample consists of about 270,000 clones, around 86% of them appearing once. V shed 3 bases, J shed 2 bases, and the junction held 7 bases outside the gene matches. From germline, CDR1 is SGHNT and CDR2 YENEEA. The CDR3 sequence is 16 residues long. This sequence was found in a man between 40 and 49 years old with active or convalescent COVID-19. The V gene is TRBV11-3, the J gene TRBJ2-7, with 10 positions matching TRBD1. Sequenced material: peripheral blood. CDR3 bases: TGTGCCAGCAGCTTCCTCCCAGGACAGGGGGCCTACGAGCAGTACTTC. This translates into CASSFLPGQGAYEQYF.